This T cell receptor (beta chain) was identified during a study of cytomegalovirus exposure and HLA in healthy donors. On this clone: Its antigen is still unknown.

Study conclusions and caveats: Further analysis was carried out later, and it showed several of the most significant clusters appearing linked to common viral pathogens.

The PCR ran on 60 Vbeta and 13 Jbeta primers. TCRdb's copy holds only in-frame clones and misses some; the assay was immunoSEQ multiplex PCR. Here the sample spans 200,000 to 250,000 clones, about 80% being singletons. Trimming shortened V by 3 bases and J by 4 bases, and 10 bases separated the two germline ends. This CDR3 has 13 amino acids. Germline V gene sequence: CDR1 MNHEY, CDR2 SMNVEV (reference sequence). This sequence was found in a woman aged 40 to 55 in good health and CMV-seronegative. The J gene is TRBJ2-7, the V gene TRBV27, with D tentatively TRBD1 (6 bases). The specimen was PBMCs. The chain's CDR3 is CASSFRDTYEQYF. The CDR3 bases are TGTGCCAGCAGTTTTCGGGACACGTACGAGCAGTACTTC.